Each of the 18 T cell receptor beta chains below was sequenced from the same sample in a study of metastatic and nonmetastatic thyroid tumors. TCRdb reanalyzed the PCR reads via MiXCR. The sample contains tens of thousands of clones, 20% to 30% of which appear only once. Ahead of thyroid surgery, no patient had received treatment of any kind. What was sequenced was blood. The receptors were gathered from a male donor with papillary thyroid cancer or a benign thyroid nodule (not recorded which). Some clones in this sample may be carry-over from other donors' samples.

This clone was seen at least ten times. The chain couples TRBV7-2 to TRBJ1-2; perhaps TRBD1 as D (6 bases). This CDR3 comprises 14 residues. Germline CDR1 and CDR2: SGHTA and FQGNSA. The V end was cut by 5 bases, the J end by 4 bases, with 14 bases between. In DNA, the CDR3 is TGTGCCAGCAGCAGAGACAGGAACTTCTATGGCTACACCTTC. This translates into CASSRDRNFYGYTF.

There are many counts of this clone. The chain employs TRBV20-1 and TRBJ2-1, with a weak D call TRBD1 (8 bases). V was cut by 7 bases and J by 0 bases, with 13 bases left in between. This CDR3 has 14 amino acids. Germline V CDR1 and CDR2: DFQATT, SNEGSKA (reference sequence). The CDR3 here is CSGGGQASYNEQFF. The CDR3 region has the DNA TGCAGTGGGGGGGGACAGGCCTCCTACAATGAGCAGTTCTTC.

The sample holds a few counts of this clone. At one end the junction does not follow the germline gene, possibly because of a read error. This sequence joins TRBV28 and TRBJ1-2; 10 bases are a match to TRBD1. Germline values: CDR1 MDHEN, CDR2 SYDVKM. The CDR3 extends over 15 amino acids. In DNA form, the CDR3 reads TGTGCCAGCAGTTTATGGGGACAGGGGAACTATTGCTACACCTTC. The encoded protein is CASSLWGQGNYCYTF.

This clone was seen only once. The J gene is TRBJ2-1, the V gene TRBV20-1; D is unresolved. This CDR3 has 13 amino acids. Germline CDR1 and CDR2: DFQATT and SNEGSKA (reference sequence). Trimming took off 5 bases at V and 10 bases at J, with 18 bases between the two ends. CDR3 in DNA: TGCAGTGCTCCCAAACTTATGTCAGAGGAGCAGTTCTTC. This sequence encodes CSAPKLMSEEQFF.

This clone was seen repeatedly, ten times or more. V gene TRBV5-1 combines with J gene TRBJ2-7; the D gene is possibly TRBD2 (6 bases). Germline CDR1 SGHRS, CDR2 YFSETQ. V shed 9 bases and J shed 2 bases, with 18 bases lying between them. The CDR3 is made up of 14 amino acids. The CDR3 is CATQLLPGAYEQYF. As DNA, the CDR3 is TGCGCCACCCAACTCCTCCCGGGGGCCTACGAGCAGTACTTC.

The V call is TRBV10-3, the J call TRBJ1-2; D unclear. The CDR3 covers 12 residues. V gave up 6 bases and J gave up 5 bases, with 10 bases separating them. Per the germline V gene, CDR1 is ENHRY and CDR2 is SYGVKD. CDR3 region: CAIRSPGYGYTF. The CDR3 DNA reads as TGTGCCATCAGATCTCCCGGTTATGGCTACACCTTC.

The chain carries TRBV20-1 and TRBJ2-7; no definite D call. CDR1 DFQATT and CDR2 SNEGSKA come from the germline V gene (reference sequence). V gave up 3 bases and J gave up 7 bases, with 10 bases separating them. The CDR3 consists of 11 residues. The CDR3 protein is CSASRPREQYF. The DNA of the CDR3 is TGCAGTGCTAGTCGGCCCCGAGAGCAGTACTTC.

Regarding this clone: The junction shows a germline mismatch at one end, possibly a read error. This sequence joins TRBV27 and TRBJ2-3; unclear D gene. Germline CDR1 and CDR2: MNHEY and SMNVEV (reference sequence). The CDR3 runs 14 residues. The CDR3 DNA follows: TGTGCCAGCAGTACCCCCGGGTCGATAAATCCGCAGTACTTT. It is translated as CASSTPGSINPQYF.

The J gene is TRBJ1-5, the V gene TRBV28, with D possibly matching TRBD1 (5 bases). Germline V CDR1 and CDR2: MDHEN, SYDVKM. The length of the CDR3 is 14 residues. The germline V and J ends were trimmed by 2 bases and 5 bases, with 10 bases remaining between them. This CDR3 reads CASSLDGGDQPQHF. The CDR3 bases are TGTGCCAGCAGTTTAGACGGAGGGGATCAGCCCCAGCATTTT. The full variable domain, rest sourced from reference TRBV28 and TRBJ1-5, is DVKVTQSSRYLVKRTGEKVFLECVQDMDHENMFWYRQDPGLGLRLIYFSYDVKMKEKGDIPEGYSVSREKKERFSLILESASTNQTSMYLCASSLDGGDQPQHFGDGTRLSIL.

This clone came up many times. CDR3: CAISETAYEQYF. As DNA, the CDR3 is TGTGCCATCAGTGAGACAGCCTACGAGCAGTACTTC. V gene TRBV10-3 combines with J gene TRBJ2-7; D gene ambiguous. Germline V lookup: CDR1 ENHRY, CDR2 SYGVKD. The V and J ends lost 2 bases and 2 bases respectively, with 4 bases between them. CDR3 length: 12 amino acids.

Remarks on this clone: The junction does not match germline at one end; this may be a read error. The chain combines TRBV19 with TRBJ1-5; D may be TRBD1 (6 bases). The CDR3 covers 14 residues. The germline V gene has CDR1 LNHDA and CDR2 SQIVND (reference sequence). CDR3 in amino acids: CAAIDRTYNHPQHF. CDR3 nucleotides: TGTGCCGCTATAGACAGGACGTACAATCATCCCCAGCATTTT.

This clone was picked up many times. CDR3 amino acids: CSARKGLAASYNEQFF. For the CDR3, the DNA is TGCAGTGCTAGAAAGGGACTAGCGGCGAGTTACAATGAGCAGTTCTTC. This chain uses TRBV20-1 with TRBJ2-1; 11 bases map to TRBD2. This CDR3 region has 16 residues. The V and J ends lost 2 bases and 4 bases, in that order; junction bases with no gene match: 7. Germline CDR1 reads DFQATT; CDR2 reads SNEGSKA (reference sequence).

Regarding this clone: At one end the junction does not follow the germline gene, possibly because of a read error. V and J are TRBV28 and TRBJ1-5; D gene unclear. This CDR3 is 14 amino acids long. CDR1 is MDHEN, CDR2 SYDVKM, per germline. The CDR3 DNA is TGTGCCAGCAGTTTAGGTGGTAGCAATCTGCCCCAGCATTTT. Amino acids: CASSLGGSNLPQHF.

In this sample, this clone is medium-sized (0.01 to 0.1%). This chain uses TRBV19 with TRBJ2-1; D uncertain. V lost 3 bases, J lost 7 bases, and 16 bases lay in between. The CDR3 is made up of 15 amino acids. Germline V gene sequence: CDR1 LNHDA, CDR2 SQIVND (reference sequence). The CDR3 DNA reads as TGTGCCAGTAGTATTCGCAGCTGGATCTCGAATGAGCAGTTCTTC. Protein: CASSIRSWISNEQFF.

This clone has ten or more counts. The V gene is TRBV25-1, the J gene TRBJ2-5; TRBD2 is a possible D gene (6 bases). Between the trimmed V and J ends, which lost 1 base and 0 bases, there was a span of 15 bases. CDR3 length equals 17 residues. Germline V lookup: CDR1 MGHDK, CDR2 SYGVNS. The CDR3 region is CASSEWGNGGHQETQYF. The CDR3 DNA is TGTGCCAGCAGTGAATGGGGTAACGGGGGACACCAAGAGACCCAGTACTTC.

Ten or more counts support this clone. This chain connects TRBV11-2 to TRBJ2-3; 13 bases are a match to TRBD2. Germline V lookup: CDR1 SGHAT, CDR2 FQNNGV. The ends lost 5 bases at V and 0 bases at J; junction bases unmatched: 5. The CDR3 consists of 17 residues. CDR3 nucleotides: TGTGCCAGCAGCCGCGGACTAGCGGGAGCTAGCACAGATACGCAGTATTTT. Translation gives CASSRGLAGASTDTQYF.

This clone showed up many times. Distinct nucleotide sequences in the sample also encode this CDR3. V and J are TRBV12-3 or TRBV12-4 and TRBJ1-1, with D unclear. This CDR3 has 10 amino acids. Between the trimmed V and J ends, which lost 5 bases and 7 bases, there was a span of 5 bases. CDR3 sequence reads: CASSGVEAFF. The CDR3 DNA is TGTGCCAGCAGTGGAGTTGAAGCTTTCTTT.

This clone was recorded many times. Sequence at one end of the junction differs from germline and may be a read error. The rearrangement links TRBV18 to TRBJ2-1, with a weak D call TRBD2 (6 bases). The germline CDR1 and CDR2 sequences are KGHSH and LQKENI. CDR3 length equals 14 residues. The CDR3 sequence: CASSPPEGLNEQSF. The CDR3, as DNA: TGTGCCAGCTCACCCCCGGAGGGCCTCAATGAGCAGTCCTTC.